A selection of T cell receptor beta chains follows, all from one sample in a study of T cell repertoires in cytomegalovirus infection. TCRdb re-called the reads with MiXCR, one entry per CDR3 protein. This table has almost 550,000 distinct CDR3 sequences, more than 15% appearing once. Source material: CD8+ T cells from PBMCs. The receptor source for this set is a human donor in good health (CMV status not recorded). Some clones in this sample may be carry-over from other donors' samples. The CDR3 runs from the conserved cysteine through the conserved F or W. D genes are given only for firm matches. Where a row states a size, it is once, few, many or the class of an expanded clone; other rows omit it.

cdr3_length: 14
v_call: TRBV6-6
clone_size: NA
d_call: NA
j_call: TRBJ1-1
cdr3_nt: TGTGCCAGCAGTTACTCTGAACGAAGCACTGAAGCTTTCTTT
cdr3_aa: CASSYSERSTEAFF

cdr3_length: 16
v_call: TRBV15
clone_size: few
d_call: NA
j_call: TRBJ1-1
cdr3_nt: TGTGCCACCAGCAGAGGGACGGTACCAGGGGACACTGAAGCTTTCTTT
cdr3_aa: CATSRGTVPGDTEAFF

cdr3_length: 15
v_call: TRBV5-4
clone_size: NA
d_call: TRBD1
j_call: TRBJ1-1
cdr3_nt: TGTGCCAGCAGCTCCGACAGGGTCGTGGGCACTGAAGCTTTCTTT
cdr3_aa: CASSSDRVVGTEAFF

cdr3_length: 14
v_call: TRBV4-1
clone_size: NA
d_call: NA
j_call: TRBJ1-6
cdr3_nt: TGCGCCAGCAGCCATCAAGAGTCGGATTCACCCCTCCACTTT
cdr3_aa: CASSHQESDSPLHF

cdr3_length: 13
v_call: TRBV7-9
clone_size: few
d_call: NA
j_call: TRBJ1-3
cdr3_nt: TGTGCCAGCAGCCCCCAGGGTGGAAACACCATATATTTT
cdr3_aa: CASSPQGGNTIYF

cdr3_length: 16
v_call: TRBV27
clone_size: many
d_call: TRBD2
j_call: TRBJ2-2
cdr3_nt: TGTGCCAGCAGTTTAATTGCGGGAGGCCTCACCGGGGAGCTGTTTTTT
cdr3_aa: CASSLIAGGLTGELFF

cdr3_length: 15
v_call: TRBV29-1
clone_size: NA
d_call: NA
j_call: TRBJ2-6
cdr3_nt: TGCAGCGTACCGACAGTCCGCTCTGGGGCCAACGTCCTGACTTTC
cdr3_aa: CSVPTVRSGANVLTF

cdr3_length: 14
v_call: TRBV6-1
clone_size: many
d_call: TRBD1
j_call: TRBJ1-1
cdr3_nt: TGTGCCAGCAGGTCACAGGGGGCGCGCACTGAAGCTTTCTTT
cdr3_aa: CASRSQGARTEAFF

cdr3_length: 14
v_call: TRBV10-3
clone_size: NA
d_call: TRBD1
j_call: TRBJ2-7
cdr3_nt: TGTGCCAGCACCGGGACAGGGCTCTCCTACGAGCAGTACTTC
cdr3_aa: CASTGTGLSYEQYF

cdr3_length: 17
v_call: TRBV27
clone_size: many
d_call: NA
j_call: TRBJ2-7
cdr3_nt: TGTGCCAGCAGTTCGTACCGGACGTTACAGGTCCCCTACGAGCAGTACTTC
cdr3_aa: CASSSYRTLQVPYEQYF

cdr3_length: 18
v_call: TRBV4-2
clone_size: NA
d_call: NA
j_call: TRBJ1-2
cdr3_nt: TGTGCCAGCAGCGGGCCGGGGGGGAGCAATTTCGGCTGGGGTGGCTACACCTTC
cdr3_aa: CASSGPGGSNFGWGGYTF

cdr3_length: 17
v_call: TRBV5-1
clone_size: few
d_call: TRBD1
j_call: TRBJ1-2
cdr3_nt: TGCGCCAGCAGCTTGAATTCTCAGAGGACAGGGATTGGTGGCTACACCTTC
cdr3_aa: CASSLNSQRTGIGGYTF

cdr3_length: 15
v_call: TRBV20-1
clone_size: NA
d_call: NA
j_call: TRBJ1-4
cdr3_nt: TGCAGTGTCCCACACCGAGGGGCAACTAATGAAAAACTGTTTTTT
cdr3_aa: CSVPHRGATNEKLFF